Each of the 13 T cell receptor beta chains below was sequenced from the same sample in a study of T cell changes during pregnancy in multiple sclerosis. TCRdb's table, derived via immunoSEQ multiplex PCR, lists solely in-frame clones and lacks some. Found here are some 99,000 clones, 80% to 95% of them singletons; the top ten hold 0.99%. The sample in question was peripheral blood, obtained after pregnancy. All receptors come from a female donor with multiple sclerosis, enrolled in a pregnancy study.

The chain joins TRBV10-3 to TRBJ2-3, with TRBD1 matching over 8 bases. This CDR3 is 15 amino acids long. Germline values: CDR1 ENHRY, CDR2 SYGVKD. V lost 6 bases and J lost 3; bases outside the gene matches: 8. This CDR3 is CAIRPTGVGTDTQYF. The CDR3 DNA reads TGTGCCATCAGGCCGACAGGGGTGGGGACAGATACGCAGTATTTT.

CDR3 in amino acids: CASSLQANYGYTF. CDR3 DNA: TGTGCCAGCAGTTTGCAGGCTAACTATGGCTACACCTTC. This chain uses TRBV27 with TRBJ1-2; D remains ambiguous. Germline CDR1 is MNHEY and CDR2 is SMNVEV (reference sequence). V was pared by 3 bases and J by 0 bases, with 5 bases between. CDR3 length: 13 residues.

As regards this clone: The same CDR3 also results from other DNA sequences found in this sample. The chain combines TRBV30 with TRBJ1-5; D might be TRBD1 (5 bases). The CDR3 is 13 amino acids. The V gene lost 3 bases and the J gene lost 3 bases, with 9 bases spanning the gap. CDR1 is GTSNPN and CDR2 is SVGIG in the germline V gene (reference sequence). The CDR3 DNA reads as TGTGCCTGGAGCGGGGGGTCCAATCAGCCCCAGCATTTT. Its protein is CAWSGGSNQPQHF.

The rearrangement links TRBV18 to TRBJ2-1; 7 nucleotides match TRBD2. J lost 7 bases, V lost 3 bases, and 6 bases had no gene match. This CDR3 spans 14 amino acids. CDR1 KGHSH and CDR2 LQKENI come from the germline V gene. The CDR3 region has the DNA TGTGCCAGCTCACCCGGGACTACGGGGAATGAGCAGTTCTTC. Encoded protein: CASSPGTTGNEQFF.

This chain uses TRBV5-1 with TRBJ2-3; TRBD1 aligns across 7 bases. Germline CDR1 and CDR2: SGHRS and YFSETQ. V was clipped by 3 bases and J by 11 bases; unmatched bases: 9. The CDR3 runs 13 residues. Written as DNA, the CDR3 is TGCGCCAGCAGCTGGGAACCGGGACAGAAGCAGTATTTT. Its translation is CASSWEPGQKQYF.

This rearrangement joins TRBV5-5 to TRBJ2-7; TRBD2 might be the D (5 bases). The CDR3 covers 14 residues. Trimming removed 2 bases from V and 6 bases from J, with 15 bases in between. Per the germline V gene, CDR1 is SGHKS and CDR2 is YYEKEE (reference sequence). The CDR3 DNA is TGTGCCAGCAGCTTCGCAGGCCAAGCGGTCGAGCAGTACTTC. It is translated as CASSFAGQAVEQYF.

The J gene is TRBJ2-7, the V gene TRBV13, with 7 positions matching TRBD1. Looked up from germline, CDR1 is PRHDT and CDR2 is FYEKMQ (reference sequence). Losses at the gene ends were 5 bases for V and 6 bases for J; bases not matched to a gene: 7. The CDR3 runs to 13 residues. This CDR3 is CASSKETGSEQYF. The CDR3 coding sequence is TGTGCCAGCAGCAAAGAGACAGGGTCCGAGCAGTACTTC.

The J gene is TRBJ2-4, the V gene TRBV6-5; possibly TRBD1 for D (5 bases). This CDR3 contains 14 residues. V was shortened by 5 bases and J by 1 base, with 9 bases between the two germline ends. Germline loops: CDR1 MNHEY, CDR2 SVGAGI. In DNA, the CDR3 is TGTGCCAGCAGTGCCAGGGTTGCCAAAAACATTCAGTACTTC. Protein product: CASSARVAKNIQYF.

The V call is TRBV2, the J call TRBJ1-1, with 7 bases identical to TRBD1. Germline CDR1 and CDR2: SNHLY and FYNNEI. With 6 bases clipped from V and 8 bases from J, the junction kept 0 bases outside the gene matches. The CDR3 is 10 amino acids. The CDR3 sequence: CASRGQEAFF. The CDR3 region has the DNA TGTGCCAGCAGGGGACAGGAAGCTTTCTTT.

CDR3 in DNA: TGTGCCAGCAGCGATCAACAGGGGGCAGGGGAGACCCAGTACTTC. Protein sequence: CASSDQQGAGETQYF. The chain has TRBV27 and TRBJ2-5, with 9 bases fitting TRBD1. After removal of 6 bases from V and 5 bases from J, the junction contained 10 bases not matched to a gene. The V gene's germline CDR1 is MNHEY and CDR2 SMNVEV (reference sequence). The CDR3 is 15 residues long.

Concerning this clone itself: Other DNA sequences of this sample code for an identical CDR3. The chain joins TRBV19 to TRBJ1-1; 7 bases fit TRBD1. After removal of 4 bases from V and 1 base from J, the junction contained 3 bases not matched to a gene. The germline V gene has CDR1 LNHDA and CDR2 SQIVND (reference sequence). The CDR3 has 14 amino acids. CDR3 region: CASSTRTGNTEAFF. The CDR3 bases are TGTGCCAGTAGTACCAGGACAGGGAACACTGAAGCTTTCTTT.

J is TRBJ2-5 and V is TRBV7-2; D is undetermined. Germline V gene lookup returns CDR1 SGHTA and CDR2 FQGNSA. This CDR3 region has 13 residues. With 4 bases removed from V and 4 bases from J, the gap between germline ends came to 10 bases. The CDR3 reads CASSSYLSETQYF. DNA of the CDR3: TGTGCCAGCAGCTCATACTTGTCAGAGACCCAGTACTTC.

The chain links TRBV7-9 to TRBJ1-2; no clear D. V shed 1 base and J shed 8 bases, with 11 bases lying between them. This CDR3 is built from 13 residues. Germline CDR1 reads SEHNR; CDR2 reads FQNEAQ (reference sequence). CDR3 region: CASSLEGGRGYTF. The CDR3, as DNA: TGTGCCAGCAGCTTAGAGGGCGGGCGCGGCTACACCTTC.